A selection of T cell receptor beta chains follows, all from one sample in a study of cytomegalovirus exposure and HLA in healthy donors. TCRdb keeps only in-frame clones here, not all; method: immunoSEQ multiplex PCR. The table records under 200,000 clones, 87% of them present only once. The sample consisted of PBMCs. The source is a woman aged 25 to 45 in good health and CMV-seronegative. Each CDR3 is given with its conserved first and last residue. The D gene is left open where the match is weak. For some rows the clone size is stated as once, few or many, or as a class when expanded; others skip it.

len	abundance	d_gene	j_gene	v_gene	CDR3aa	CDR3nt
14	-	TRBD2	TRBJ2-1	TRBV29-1	CSALEPGTIVEQFF	TGCAGCGCTCTAGAACCCGGGACTATAGTTGAGCAGTTCTTC
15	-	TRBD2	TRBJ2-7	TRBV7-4	CASSSPSGGTYEQYF	TGTGCCAGCAGCTCTCCTAGCGGGGGGACCTACGAGCAGTACTTC
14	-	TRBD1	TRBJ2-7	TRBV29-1	CSVDGGQGSGEQYF	TGCAGCGTTGACGGGGGACAGGGTTCCGGCGAGCAGTACTTC
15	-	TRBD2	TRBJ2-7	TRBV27	CASSLVAGGSYEQYF	TGTGCCAGCAGTTTAGTAGCGGGGGGCTCCTACGAGCAGTACTTC
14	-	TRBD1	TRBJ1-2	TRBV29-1	CSTTGEGLPYGYTF	TGCAGCACTACAGGGGAAGGACTGCCCTATGGCTACACCTTC
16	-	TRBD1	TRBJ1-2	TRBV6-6	CASSYSEQGAIYGYTF	TGTGCCAGCAGTTACTCGGAACAGGGGGCTATCTATGGCTACACCTTC
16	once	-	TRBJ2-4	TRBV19	CASSIPQGIAKNIQYF	TGTGCCAGTAGTATACCCCAGGGGATAGCCAAAAACATTCAGTACTTC
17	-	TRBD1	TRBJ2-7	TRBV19	CASTPLPAGQGLNEQYF	TGTGCCAGTACCCCTTTGCCTGCTGGACAGGGTTTAAACGAGCAGTACTTC
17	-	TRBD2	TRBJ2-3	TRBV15	CATSREIGLAGGLAQYF	TGTGCCACCAGCAGAGAAATAGGACTAGCGGGGGGGTTAGCGCAGTATTTT
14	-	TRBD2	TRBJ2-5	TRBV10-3	CAIQGGGNQETQYF	TGTGCCATCCAAGGCGGGGGGAACCAAGAGACCCAGTACTTC
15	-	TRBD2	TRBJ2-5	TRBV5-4	CASSPQLADQETQYF	TGTGCCAGCAGCCCCCAACTAGCGGACCAAGAGACCCAGTACTTC
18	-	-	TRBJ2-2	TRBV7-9	CASSMRRGPHLNTGELFF	TGTGCCAGCAGCATGCGTAGAGGGCCCCACCTGAACACCGGGGAGCTGTTTTTT
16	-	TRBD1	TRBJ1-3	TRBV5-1	CASSPNGQGTGNTIYF	TGCGCCAGCAGCCCGAACGGACAGGGAACTGGAAACACCATATATTTT
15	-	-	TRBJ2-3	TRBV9	CASNYSSASTDTQYF	TGTGCCAGCAATTACTCTAGCGCTAGCACAGATACGCAGTATTTT
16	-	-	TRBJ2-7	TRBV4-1	CASSQEELGSSYEQYF	TGCGCCAGCAGCCAAGAGGAGCTTGGGAGCTCCTACGAGCAGTACTTC
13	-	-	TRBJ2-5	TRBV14	CASSPGLIETQYF	TGTGCCAGCAGCCCTGGGCTGATAGAGACCCAGTACTTC
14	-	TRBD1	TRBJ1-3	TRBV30	CAWSVDRLGNTIYF	TGTGCCTGGAGTGTGGACAGGCTCGGAAACACCATATATTTT
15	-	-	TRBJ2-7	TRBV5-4	CASSFVRGSSYEQYF	TGTGCCAGCAGCTTCGTGAGGGGGAGCTCCTACGAGCAGTACTTC
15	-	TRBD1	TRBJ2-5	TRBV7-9	CASSRRGTGVETQYF	TGTGCCAGCAGTCGAAGGGGGACAGGGGTCGAGACCCAGTACTTC
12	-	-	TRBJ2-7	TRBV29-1	CSVTGGFYEQYF	TGCAGCGTTACGGGTGGATTCTACGAGCAGTACTTC
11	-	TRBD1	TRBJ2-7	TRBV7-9	CATGQGSEQYF	TGTGCCACCGGACAGGGAAGCGAGCAGTACTTC
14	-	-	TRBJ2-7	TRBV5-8	CASNQGTWTGEQYF	TGTGCCAGCAACCAGGGGACCTGGACGGGGGAGCAGTACTTC
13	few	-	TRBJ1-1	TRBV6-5	CASSYVRDTEAFF	TGTGCCAGCAGTTACGTGAGGGACACTGAAGCTTTCTTT
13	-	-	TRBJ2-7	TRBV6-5	CASGAGESREQYF	TGTGCCAGCGGGGCAGGGGAATCGAGAGAGCAGTACTTC
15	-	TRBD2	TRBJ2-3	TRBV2	CASSARLAEGDTQYF	TGTGCCAGCAGTGCTAGACTAGCGGAGGGGGATACGCAGTATTTT
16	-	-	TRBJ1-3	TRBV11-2	CASSASRGNFGNTIYF	TGTGCCAGCAGCGCGTCCCGAGGCAACTTCGGGAACACCATATATTTT
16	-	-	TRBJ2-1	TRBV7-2	CASTSFGGGARNEQFF	TGTGCCAGCACCTCATTCGGTGGGGGGGCGAGGAATGAGCAGTTCTTC
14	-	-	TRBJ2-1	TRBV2	CAGKAGYSYNEQFF	TGTGCCGGTAAAGCGGGTTACTCCTACAATGAGCAGTTCTTC
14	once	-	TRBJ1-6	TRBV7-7	CASSLRGFNSPLHF	TGTGCCAGCAGCTTAAGAGGGTTTAATTCACCCCTCCACTTT
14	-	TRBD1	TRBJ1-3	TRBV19	CASMDRGYGNTIYF	TGTGCCAGTATGGACAGGGGGTATGGAAACACCATATATTTT
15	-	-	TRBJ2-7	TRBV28	CASSRPKRSTYEQYF	TGTGCCAGCAGCCGGCCCAAGCGATCGACCTACGAGCAGTACTTC
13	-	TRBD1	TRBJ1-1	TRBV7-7	CASSLGQGTEAFF	TGTGCCAGCAGCTTAGGACAGGGGACCGAAGCTTTCTTT
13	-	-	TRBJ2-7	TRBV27	CASSPPGHYEQYF	TGTGCCAGCAGTCCACCGGGACACTACGAGCAGTACTTC
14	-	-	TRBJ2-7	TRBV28	CASNWGGRRYEQYF	TGTGCCAGCAATTGGGGTGGGAGGAGGTACGAGCAGTACTTC
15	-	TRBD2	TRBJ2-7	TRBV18	CASSPGTSGIYEQYF	TGTGCCAGCTCGCCCGGGACTAGCGGGATCTACGAGCAGTACTTC
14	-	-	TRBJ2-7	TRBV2	CASSDRANYYEQYF	TGTGCCAGCAGTGACAGGGCCAACTACTACGAGCAGTACTTC
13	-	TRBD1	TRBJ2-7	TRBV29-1	CSVGTGTGYEQYF	TGCAGCGTCGGGACAGGGACCGGCTACGAGCAGTACTTC
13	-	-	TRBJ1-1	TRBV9	CASSVGQGTEAFF	TGTGCCAGCAGCGTAGGGCAGGGCACTGAAGCTTTCTTT
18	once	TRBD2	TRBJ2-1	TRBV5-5	CASSSSLFGIAGVNEQFF	TGTGCCAGCAGCTCGAGTCTTTTCGGGATAGCGGGAGTAAATGAGCAGTTCTTC
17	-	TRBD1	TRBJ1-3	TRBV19	CASSPGTGTASGNTIYF	TGTGCCAGTAGCCCCGGAACCGGGACAGCCTCTGGAAACACCATATATTTT
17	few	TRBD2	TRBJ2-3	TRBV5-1	CASSWGVSGVKTDTQYF	TGCGCCAGCAGCTGGGGGGTTAGCGGGGTCAAAACAGATACGCAGTATTTT
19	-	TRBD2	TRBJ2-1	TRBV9	CASSVAGTSGSPPYNEQFF	TGTGCCAGCAGCGTAGCGGGGACTAGCGGGAGTCCCCCCTACAATGAGCAGTTCTTC
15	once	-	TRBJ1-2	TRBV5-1	CASSSSTGGSYGYTF	TGCGCCAGCAGCTCGTCGACAGGTGGGAGCTATGGCTACACCTTC
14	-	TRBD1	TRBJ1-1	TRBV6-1	CASSEMTGKSEAFF	TGTGCCAGCAGTGAAATGACAGGGAAATCTGAAGCTTTCTTT
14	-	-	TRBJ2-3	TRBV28	CASSTTTGGDTQYF	TGTGCCAGCAGCACTACGACCGGAGGGGATACGCAGTATTTT
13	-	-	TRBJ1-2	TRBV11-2	CASSLETGYGYTF	TGTGCCAGCAGCTTAGAGACGGGCTATGGCTACACCTTC
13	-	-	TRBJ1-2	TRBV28	CASSFTRNYGYTF	TGTGCCAGCAGTTTTACCCGGAACTATGGCTACACCTTC
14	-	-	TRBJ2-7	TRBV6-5	CASSYQTRDDEQYF	TGTGCCAGCAGTTACCAAACTAGAGACGACGAGCAGTACTTC
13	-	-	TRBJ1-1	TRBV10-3	CATRAGVEIEAFF	TGTGCCACCCGTGCGGGGGTCGAGATTGAAGCTTTCTTT
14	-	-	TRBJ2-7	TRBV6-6	CASSFGTPLGEQYF	TGTGCCAGCAGTTTCGGGACTCCATTGGGCGAGCAGTACTTC
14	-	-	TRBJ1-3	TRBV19	CASMERTFGNTIYF	TGTGCCAGTATGGAGAGGACTTTTGGAAACACCATATATTTT
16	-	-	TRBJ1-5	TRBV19	CASSVQDDSPNQPQHF	TGTGCCAGTAGTGTCCAGGACGACAGCCCCAATCAGCCCCAGCATTTT
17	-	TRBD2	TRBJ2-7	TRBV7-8	CASSLVIGSSGSIEQYF	TGTGCCAGCAGCTTAGTGATCGGTAGTAGCGGGAGTATCGAGCAGTACTTC
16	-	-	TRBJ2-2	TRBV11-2	CASSLENRVPAGELFF	TGTGCCAGCAGCTTAGAGAACAGGGTACCGGCCGGGGAGCTGTTTTTT
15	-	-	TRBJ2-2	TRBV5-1	CASSLVTSAAGELFF	TGCGCCAGCAGCTTGGTGACGTCCGCGGCCGGGGAGCTGTTTTTT
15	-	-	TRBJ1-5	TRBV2	CASSEGGLSNQPQHF	TGTGCCAGCAGTGAAGGGGGCCTCAGCAATCAGCCCCAGCATTTT
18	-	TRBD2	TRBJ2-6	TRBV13	CASLRRGEGLVGANVLTF	TGTGCCAGCCTTCGCCGCGGGGAGGGCTTGGTTGGGGCCAACGTCCTGACTTTC
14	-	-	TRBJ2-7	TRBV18	CASSPLESPYEQYF	TGTGCCAGCTCACCATTAGAGTCCCCCTACGAGCAGTACTTC
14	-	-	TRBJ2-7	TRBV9	CASSAGDSSYEQYF	TGTGCCAGCAGCGCGGGGGACAGCTCCTACGAGCAGTACTTC